Each of the 10 T cell receptor beta chains below was sequenced from the same sample in a study of identifying expanded T cells in peripheral blood. The protocol was immunoSEQ multiplex PCR, while the TCRdb copy is restricted to in-frame clones and leaves out a portion. The profile shows some 95,000 clones, nearly 90% of them singletons. Sequenced sample: blood. These receptors were collected from a person aged 18 to 70 in good health.

This clone was counted a single time. The J gene is TRBJ1-4, the V gene TRBV5-8, with D possibly being TRBD1 (5 bases). Trimming pared 5 bases from V and 5 bases from J, leaving 13 bases between. The CDR3 runs to 14 residues. The V gene's germline CDR1 is SGHTS and CDR2 YDEGEE. CDR3 in DNA: TGTGCCAGCAGGGATAGACAGCCGAATGAAAAACTGTTTTTT. Protein: CASRDRQPNEKLFF.

This chain uses TRBV19 with TRBJ1-5, with D unclear. This CDR3 has 14 residues. V lost 0 bases, J lost 2 bases, and 5 bases lay in between. Germline V lookup: CDR1 LNHDA, CDR2 SQIVND (reference sequence). CDR3 sequence reads: CASSIDGRNQPQHF. CDR3 nucleotide sequence: TGTGCCAGTAGTATAGACGGGCGCAATCAGCCCCAGCATTTT.

This clone occurred a few times. The chain uses TRBV19 and TRBJ1-2, with D hard to call. The CDR3 extends over 13 amino acids. CDR1 LNHDA and CDR2 SQIVND come from the germline V gene (reference sequence). V gave up 6 bases and J gave up 6 bases, with 14 bases separating them. The CDR3 nucleotides read TGTGCCAGTAGCAAGCCTTGGGAGGATGGCTACACCTTC. This translates into CASSKPWEDGYTF.

This sequence joins TRBV11-2 and TRBJ1-4, with 8 bases aligning to TRBD1. The CDR3 is 14 residues long. With 5 bases clipped from V and 11 bases from J, the junction kept 10 bases outside the gene matches. Germline CDR1 SGHAT, CDR2 FQNNGV. The CDR3 reads CASSPGGISLKLFF. The CDR3 coding sequence is TGTGCCAGCAGCCCAGGGGGCATATCTCTCAAACTGTTTTTT.

This clone was seen just once. The chain has TRBV5-8 and TRBJ1-4; possibly TRBD1 for D (5 bases). The CDR3 consists of 15 residues. V gave up 2 bases and J gave up 8 bases, with 16 bases separating them. Per the germline V gene, CDR1 is SGHTS and CDR2 is YDEGEE. CDR3 bases: TGTGCCAGCAGCTTAGGTGGGCAGGGTTTCGAAAAACTGTTTTTT. Translation: CASSLGGQGFEKLFF.

The sample holds one count of this clone. The rearrangement joins TRBV19 to TRBJ2-6; 10 bases are shared with TRBD1. V was pared by 4 bases and J by 0 bases, with 6 bases of the junction left unmatched. The CDR3 has 18 residues. Germline V lookup: CDR1 LNHDA, CDR2 SQIVND (reference sequence). In DNA form, the CDR3 reads TGTGCCAGTAGTAAAGCCGGGACAGGGGACTCTGGGGCCAACGTCCTGACTTTC. As protein: CASSKAGTGDSGANVLTF.

V gene TRBV7-9 combines with J gene TRBJ1-2; a possible D gene is TRBD1 (6 bases). This CDR3 is 13 amino acids long. CDR1 SEHNR and CDR2 FQNEAQ come from the germline V gene (reference sequence). Between the trimmed V and J ends, which lost 5 bases and 8 bases, there was a span of 15 bases. CDR3 coding DNA: TGTGCCAGCAGCATGATAGCAGGGGCAGGCTACACCTTC. As protein: CASSMIAGAGYTF.

V is TRBV19 and J is TRBJ1-5, with D hard to call. Germline V gene lookup returns CDR1 LNHDA and CDR2 SQIVND (reference sequence). There are 14 residues in the CDR3. Trimming left V 7 bases short and J 2 bases short, with 12 bases between. In nucleotides, the CDR3 is TGTGCCAGTAATTACCCGAGGGGCAATCAGCCCCAGCATTTT. This gives the protein CASNYPRGNQPQHF.

J is TRBJ2-7 and V is TRBV12-5; weak D call: TRBD1 (6 bases). Germline values: CDR1 LGHNT, CDR2 FRNRAP. The V and J ends lost 6 bases and 0 bases respectively, with 9 bases between them. This CDR3 has 13 residues. CDR3 loop: CASGRDTSYEQYF. CDR3 in DNA: TGTGCTAGTGGACGGGACACCTCCTACGAGCAGTACTTC.

The gene calls are TRBV19 and TRBJ1-5; D uncertain. Trimming pared 3 bases from V and 2 bases from J, leaving 11 bases between. This CDR3 comprises 15 residues. Per germline, CDR1 LNHDA and CDR2 SQIVND (reference sequence). The CDR3 DNA reads TGTGCCAGTAGTATTAGGGCTGGGGGCAATCAGCCCCAGCATTTT. It translates to CASSIRAGGNQPQHF.